This T cell receptor beta chain was captured by sequencing in a study of tumor-infiltrating lymphocytes in primary liver carcinoma. Whole-study context: Patients were men and women aged 30 to 69 years. Study findings and constraints: A significantly higher top-250-clone fraction was recorded for tumors than for blood (p = 0.039). Pairs comparing tumor with adjacent tissue or blood overlapped less than pairs drawn from tumor regions.

A primer matching the constant region was used to make TCR beta cDNA from 500 ng of total RNA. It was through three nested multiplex PCR rounds of slightly modified ARM-PCR that TCR beta libraries arose. Investigators reported that the first two PCR rounds, at 10 cycles each, used TRBV1-TRBV30 forward primers with a C-beta reverse primer. In TCRdb, the multiplex PCR reads were re-called with MiXCR into one record per CDR3 protein. The sample gives about 92,000 distinct CDR3 sequences, less than 75% of which show up once; 27% is in the top ten. Total RNA and DNA came together from around 20-30 mg of bulk tissue without cell sorting. By surgical resection, the patients were treated for their primary liver carcinoma. As for this clonotype: Its target is unknown. The conserved phenylalanine or tryptophan is not found at the CDR3 terminus, so this likely reflects a read error.

Germline values: CDR1 SQVTM, CDR2 ANQGSEA. The CDR3 runs to 13 residues. The clonotype was recovered from a middle-aged man with primary liver carcinoma and hepatitis B virus infection. The chain joins TRBV29-1 to TRBJ1-1; 8 nucleotides agree with TRBD1. Sample: tumor-adjacent normal liver tissue. The CDR3 DNA reads TGCAACGTTCAGGACAGGGAAGCCACTGAAGCTTTCTCT. This codes for CNVQDREATEAFS.